The T cell receptor (beta chain) under discussion was sequenced for a study of CDR3 diversity in severe acne. TCRdb ran MiXCR on the PCR reads and lists one entry per CDR3 protein. This sample has tens of thousands of distinct CDR3 sequences, with around 49% found just once. In this sample, this clonotype turned up once. The DNA is left out, because the CDR3 cannot be placed on it with certainty; the CDR3 is given as TCRdb lists it. Germline loops: CDR1 DFQATT, CDR2 SNEGSKA (reference sequence). The CDR3 is 23 amino acids in total, end residues counted. This clonotype was obtained from a male donor in good health, without acne. The specimen sequenced was blood. The chain uses TRBV20-1 and TRBJ1-5. CDR3 loop: CSAKEGLAFPYEQYFGPDQPQHF.